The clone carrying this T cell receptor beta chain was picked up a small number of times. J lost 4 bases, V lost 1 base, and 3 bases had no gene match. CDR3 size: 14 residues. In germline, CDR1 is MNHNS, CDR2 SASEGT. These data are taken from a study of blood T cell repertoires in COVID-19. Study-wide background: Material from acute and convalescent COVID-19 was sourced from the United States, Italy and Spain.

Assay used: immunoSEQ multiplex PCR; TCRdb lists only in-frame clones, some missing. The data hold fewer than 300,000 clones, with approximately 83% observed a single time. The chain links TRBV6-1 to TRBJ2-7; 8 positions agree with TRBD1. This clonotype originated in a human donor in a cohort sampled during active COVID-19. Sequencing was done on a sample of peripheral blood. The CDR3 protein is CASSEGTGTYEQYF. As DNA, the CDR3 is TGTGCCAGCAGTGAAGGGACAGGGACTTACGAGCAGTACTTC.